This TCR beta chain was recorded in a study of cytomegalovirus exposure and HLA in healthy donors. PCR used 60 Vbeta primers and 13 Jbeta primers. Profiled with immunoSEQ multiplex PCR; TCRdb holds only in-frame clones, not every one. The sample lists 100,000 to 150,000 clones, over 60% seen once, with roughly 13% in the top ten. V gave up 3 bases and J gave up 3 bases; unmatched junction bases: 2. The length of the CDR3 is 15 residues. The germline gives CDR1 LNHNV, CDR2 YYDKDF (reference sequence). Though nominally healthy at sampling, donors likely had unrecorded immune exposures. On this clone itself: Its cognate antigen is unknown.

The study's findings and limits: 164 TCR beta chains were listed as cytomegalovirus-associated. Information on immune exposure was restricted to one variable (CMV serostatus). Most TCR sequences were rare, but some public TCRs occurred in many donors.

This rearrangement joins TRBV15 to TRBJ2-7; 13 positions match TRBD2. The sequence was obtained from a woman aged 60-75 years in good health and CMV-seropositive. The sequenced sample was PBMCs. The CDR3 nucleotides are TGTGCCACCAGCAGTGGGACTAGCGGGAACTACGAGCAGTACTTC. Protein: CATSSGTSGNYEQYF.